This TCR beta chain was documented in a study of T cell repertoires in aging, cancer and after chemotherapy. Study summary: Patients with glioblastoma brain tumors were sampled before and after temozolomide-based therapy.

General study results and limits: No conclusions about immunological memory after chemotherapy can be drawn from the repertoire data. In each cancer cohort, median generation probability increased across chemotherapy, suggesting thymic output rebounded. Untreated cancer patients had significantly lower blood TCR diversity than age-matched healthy donors.

Turning to this clonotype: The antigen is unknown.

Multiplex touch-down PCR with TRB-A/B primers amplified rearranged V-D-J TRB sequences. TCRdb recomputed calls from the multiplex PCR reads with MiXCR, one row per CDR3 protein. The top ten clones hold about 15% of a sample with some 19,000 distinct CDR3 sequences, over 35% of them seen once. The template was genomic DNA from peripheral blood, not RNA. Sequencing was done on a sample of blood. This TCR was recovered from a human donor with a solid tumor.

CDR3 in DNA: TGTGCCTGGACAGCGGCGGGGGGGGCCCGTGAGACCCAGTACTTC. Amino acid sequence: CAWTAAGGARETQYF. V and J are TRBV30 and TRBJ2-5; 9 positions match TRBD2. The germline V gene has CDR1 GTSNPN and CDR2 SVGIG (reference sequence). The CDR3 runs to 15 residues. J gave up 5 bases and V 4 bases, and 11 bases lay outside the gene matches.